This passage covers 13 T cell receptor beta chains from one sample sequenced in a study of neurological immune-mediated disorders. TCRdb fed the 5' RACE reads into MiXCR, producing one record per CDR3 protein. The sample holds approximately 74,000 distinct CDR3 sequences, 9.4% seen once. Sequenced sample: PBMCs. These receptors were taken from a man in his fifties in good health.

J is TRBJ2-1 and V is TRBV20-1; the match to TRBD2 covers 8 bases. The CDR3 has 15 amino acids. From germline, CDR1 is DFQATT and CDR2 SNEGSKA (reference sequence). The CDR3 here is CRAPPTGGVYNEQFF. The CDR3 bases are TGCAGAGCTCCCCCAACGGGGGGGGTCTACAATGAGCAGTTCTTC.

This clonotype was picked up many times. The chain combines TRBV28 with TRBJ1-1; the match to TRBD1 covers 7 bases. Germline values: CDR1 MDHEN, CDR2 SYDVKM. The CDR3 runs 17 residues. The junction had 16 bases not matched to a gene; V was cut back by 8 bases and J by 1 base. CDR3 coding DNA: TGTGCCAGCCCTGAGGCCGGGACAGAGAGTGGGAACACTGAAGCTTTCTTT. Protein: CASPEAGTESGNTEAFF.

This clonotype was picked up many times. Here the CDR3 DNA reads TGCAGCGTTGGGGGACTAGCGGCGAACACCGGGGAGCTGTTTTTT. As protein: CSVGGLAANTGELFF. The chain couples TRBV29-1 to TRBJ2-2, with 11 positions matching TRBD2. Germline values: CDR1 SQVTM, CDR2 ANQGSEA. The CDR3 loop spans 15 amino acids. Trimming cost V 4 bases and J 0 bases; bases outside gene matches: 1.

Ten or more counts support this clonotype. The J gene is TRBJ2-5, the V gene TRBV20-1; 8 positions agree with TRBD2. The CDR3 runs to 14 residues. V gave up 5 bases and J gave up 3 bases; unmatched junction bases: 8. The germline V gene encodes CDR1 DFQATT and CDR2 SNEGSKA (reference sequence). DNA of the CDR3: TGCAGTGCTGCCCTCCGAGCGGGGGAAGAGACCCAGTACTTC. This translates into CSAALRAGEETQYF.

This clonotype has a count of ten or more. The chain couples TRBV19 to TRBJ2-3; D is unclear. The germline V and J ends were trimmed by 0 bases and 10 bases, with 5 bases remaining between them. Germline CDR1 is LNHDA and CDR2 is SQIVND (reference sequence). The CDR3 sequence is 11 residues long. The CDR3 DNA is TGTGCCAGTAGTATAGAGGCAGCGCAGTATTTT. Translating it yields CASSIEAAQYF.

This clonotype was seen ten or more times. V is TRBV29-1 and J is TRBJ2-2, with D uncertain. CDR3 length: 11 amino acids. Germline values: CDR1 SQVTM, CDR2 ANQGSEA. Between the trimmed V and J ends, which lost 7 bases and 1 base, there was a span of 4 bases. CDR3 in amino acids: CSGGNTGELFF. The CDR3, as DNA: TGCAGCGGGGGGAACACCGGGGAGCTGTTTTTT.

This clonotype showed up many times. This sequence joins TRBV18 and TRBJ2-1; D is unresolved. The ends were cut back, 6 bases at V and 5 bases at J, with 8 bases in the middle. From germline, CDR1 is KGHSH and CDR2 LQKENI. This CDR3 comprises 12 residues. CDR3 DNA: TGTGCCAGCTCGCCCATGGACAATGAGCAGTTCTTC. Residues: CASSPMDNEQFF.

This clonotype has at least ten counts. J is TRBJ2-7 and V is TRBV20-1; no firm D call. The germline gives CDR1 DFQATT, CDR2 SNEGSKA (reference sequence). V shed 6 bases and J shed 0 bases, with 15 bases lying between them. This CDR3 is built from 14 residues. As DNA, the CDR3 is TGCAGTGCGATGACACCACTGAGCTCCTACGAGCAGTACTTC. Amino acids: CSAMTPLSSYEQYF.

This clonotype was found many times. The CDR3 here is CASSVRGIGGNTIYF. CDR3 sequence (DNA): TGTGCCAGCAGCGTCAGGGGGATTGGGGGAAACACCATATATTTT. This chain uses TRBV5-6 with TRBJ1-3, with TRBD1 identical over 7 bases. In germline, CDR1 is SGHDT, CDR2 YYEEEE. The CDR3 length is 15 residues. V lost 4 bases and J lost 4; bases outside the gene matches: 8.

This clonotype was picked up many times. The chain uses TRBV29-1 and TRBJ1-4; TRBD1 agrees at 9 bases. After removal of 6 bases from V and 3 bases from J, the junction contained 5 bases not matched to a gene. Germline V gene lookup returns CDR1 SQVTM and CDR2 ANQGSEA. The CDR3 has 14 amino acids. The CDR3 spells CSVGRTGANEKLFF. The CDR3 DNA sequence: TGCAGCGTGGGCCGGACAGGGGCTAATGAAAAACTGTTTTTT.

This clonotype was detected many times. Here the CDR3 reads CSAYLAGVRGNEQFF. In DNA form, the CDR3 reads TGCAGTGCTTACCTAGCGGGAGTAAGGGGGAATGAGCAGTTCTTC. This chain uses TRBV20-1 with TRBJ2-1; 10 bases agree with TRBD2. The CDR3 has 15 residues. Unmatched junction bases numbered 11, after V lost 5 bases and J lost 7 bases. Germline CDR1 reads DFQATT; CDR2 reads SNEGSKA (reference sequence).

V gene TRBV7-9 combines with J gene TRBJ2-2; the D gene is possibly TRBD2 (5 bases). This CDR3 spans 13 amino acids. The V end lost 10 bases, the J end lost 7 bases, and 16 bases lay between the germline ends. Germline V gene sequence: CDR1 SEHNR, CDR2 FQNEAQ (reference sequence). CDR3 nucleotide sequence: TGTGCCAACCTTTTGGGAGCCAGCGGGGAGCTGTTTTTT. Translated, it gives CANLLGASGELFF. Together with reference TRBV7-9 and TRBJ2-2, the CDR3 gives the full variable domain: DTGVSQNPRHKITKRGQNVTFRCDPISEHNRLYWYRQTLGQGPEFLTYFQNEAQLEKSRLLSDRFSAERPKGSFSTLEIQRTEQGDSAMYLCANLLGASGELFFGEGSRLTVL.

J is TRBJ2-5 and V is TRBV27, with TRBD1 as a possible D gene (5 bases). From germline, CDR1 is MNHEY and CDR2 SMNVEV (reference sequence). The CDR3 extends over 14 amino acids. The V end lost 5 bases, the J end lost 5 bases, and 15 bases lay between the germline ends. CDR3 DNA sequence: TGTGCCAGCAGTCCTCATGGGGCGCGGGAGACCCAGTACTTC. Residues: CASSPHGARETQYF.